This is a list of T cell receptor beta chains from one sample in a study of CD8 T cells in ankylosing spondylitis. MiXCR, run by TCRdb on the 5' RACE reads, gives a single entry per CDR3 protein. The sample has 50,000 to 75,000 distinct CDR3 sequences, 6.2% seen once; the top ten hold around 5%. Specimen: synovial fluid, either unsorted or a sorted T cell fraction (not recorded which). These receptors came from a male donor with ankylosing spondylitis. Each CDR3 is given without its conserved first and last residue. A D gene is named only where the DNA matches it firmly.

D,V,J,CDR3
NA,TRBV10-3,TRBJ1-1,AIGVQQGDTEAF
NA,TRBV6-1,TRBJ2-2,ASSEAHQNTGELF
NA,TRBV28,TRBJ1-4,ASSWTATNEKLF
NA,TRBV28,TRBJ2-7,ASTLTSPYEQY
TRBD2,TRBV20-1,TRBJ2-3,SAGTSGRVSTDTQY
NA,TRBV19,TRBJ2-3,ASSQHRLARADTQY
TRBD2,TRBV18,TRBJ2-3,ASSIISGSRTDTQY
TRBD2,TRBV9,TRBJ2-3,ASSVDPGRARDTQY
NA,TRBV2,TRBJ2-5,ASSERETQY
TRBD2,TRBV25-1,TRBJ2-1,ASSEQGLAGLDF
NA,TRBV4-2,TRBJ1-2,ASSRLSGPNSRLYGYT
NA,TRBV28,TRBJ2-5,ASSLSRGGPAQY
NA,TRBV15,TRBJ2-5,ATSRDQMGAQETQY
TRBD2,TRBV24-1,TRBJ2-7,ATNPTSGSRYEQY
NA,TRBV6-1,TRBJ2-4,ASSRRAPRGENIQY
NA,TRBV30,TRBJ1-1,AWRTGNTEAF
TRBD1,TRBV3-1,TRBJ2-7,ASSQPRQTGKYEQY
NA,TRBV19,TRBJ2-3,ASTGLTPDTQY
TRBD2,TRBV7-3,TRBJ2-1,ASSPAGVYNEQF
NA,TRBV12-3/TRBV12-4,TRBJ2-3,ASSSTTDTQY
NA,TRBV28,TRBJ1-2,ASSPPGEDYGYT
TRBD1,TRBV12-3/TRBV12-4,TRBJ2-3,ASSVDRGEGTDTQY
NA,TRBV7-2,TRBJ2-1,ASSLGRFDNEQF
TRBD2,TRBV2,TRBJ2-7,ATRRGAPHSYEQY
NA,TRBV29-1,TRBJ1-2,SVFRTDNGYT
NA,TRBV5-1,TRBJ2-1,ASSLRFAGDEQF
TRBD1,TRBV28,TRBJ1-5,ASSPISRTGGSNQPQH
NA,TRBV7-3,TRBJ2-1,ASSLERATVNEQF
NA,TRBV7-2,TRBJ1-5,ASSLGGSGRNQPQH
TRBD2,TRBV9,TRBJ2-7,ASSVAARSGEQY
TRBD2,TRBV19,TRBJ2-7,ASSTAGLAGGEQY
NA,TRBV28,TRBJ2-4,ASTPRGREAKNIQY
NA,TRBV5-1,TRBJ2-3,ASSLEGRSIGTDTQY
NA,TRBV29-1,TRBJ1-1,SVHPGGTEAF
NA,TRBV20-1,TRBJ2-3,SAPVPGINTQY
TRBD1,TRBV18,TRBJ1-3,ASSLSTGTGNTIY
NA,TRBV10-3,TRBJ1-1,AISDGFLGNTEAF
NA,TRBV28,TRBJ1-4,ASSAPRGFNEKLF
TRBD1,TRBV18,TRBJ1-6,ASSWGTDENNSPLH
NA,TRBV6-5,TRBJ1-1,ASSYSSRGDTEAF
NA,TRBV7-2,TRBJ2-5,ASSLIREETQY
NA,TRBV9,TRBJ2-3,ASSVGVESGRTDTQY
TRBD1,TRBV6-1,TRBJ2-7,ASSRRDRDEQY
NA,TRBV15,TRBJ1-2,ATSRDRGGYGYT
NA,TRBV7-8,TRBJ2-5,ASSPSRERYQETQY
NA,TRBV7-9,TRBJ1-1,ASSRSTEAF
NA,TRBV5-1,TRBJ1-1,ASSNTMNTEAV
NA,TRBV11-2,TRBJ1-1,ASSLAGAPVAF
TRBD2,TRBV6-1,TRBJ2-2,ASCRGRVNTGELF
NA,TRBV7-9,TRBJ1-6,ASSLTDYNSPLH
NA,TRBV4-2,TRBJ2-1,ASSQVSRGVFQNRRSEQF
NA,TRBV25-1,TRBJ2-3,ASSPRGDTDTQY
NA,TRBV28,TRBJ2-7,ASTTGQGGGYEQY
NA,TRBV11-1,TRBJ2-7,ASSKGRQVSYEQY